This is a list of T cell receptor beta chains from one sample in a study of blood T cell repertoires in COVID-19. TCRdb's table, derived via immunoSEQ multiplex PCR, lists solely in-frame clones and lacks some. The sample has some 80,000 clones, roughly 78% seen once. Material: peripheral blood. These receptors were obtained from a man in his fifties or sixties with COVID-19, enrolled during active disease. The CDR3 runs from the conserved cysteine through the conserved F or W. D genes are given only for firm matches. Size values are once, few and many counts, or a class for expanded clones, and some rows have none.

v_call,j_call,cdr3_length,d_call,clone_size,cdr3_nt,cdr3_aa
TRBV12-5,TRBJ1-5,14,TRBD1,.,TGTGCTAGTGGCCAAGGACAGGATAATCAGCCCCAGCATTTT,CASGQGQDNQPQHF
TRBV6-2/TRBV6-3,TRBJ2-7,17,.,.,TGTGCCAGCAGTTCTCCTAGTTTTGGGAGGAGCTCCTACGAGCAGTACTTC,CASSSPSFGRSSYEQYF
TRBV29-1,TRBJ2-1,14,TRBD2,.,TGCAGCGTACGAAGACTAGCGTCCTACAATGAGCAGTTCTTC,CSVRRLASYNEQFF
TRBV6-5,TRBJ1-5,14,TRBD1,.,TGTGCCAGCGGGGGACAGGGGTTTAATCAGCCCCAGCATTTT,CASGGQGFNQPQHF
TRBV6-2/TRBV6-3,TRBJ2-4,18,TRBD2,.,TGTGCCAGCAGCAAAGGGACTAGCGCCTCCCTTGGTGAGGACATTCAGTACTTC,CASSKGTSASLGEDIQYF
TRBV19,TRBJ1-1,15,.,.,TGTGCCAGTTTAATCCCAGCCCCCCAGGGCACTGAAGCTTTCTTT,CASLIPAPQGTEAFF
TRBV4-1,TRBJ1-2,16,TRBD1,.,TGCGCCAGCAGCCCTACCGGGACAGGGGGGAACTATGGCTACACCTTC,CASSPTGTGGNYGYTF
TRBV7-9,TRBJ2-2,15,TRBD1,few,TGTGCCAGCAGCTCAGACAGGGTGAACACCGGGGAGCTGTTTTTT,CASSSDRVNTGELFF
TRBV11-2,TRBJ2-3,15,TRBD1,few,TGTGCCAGCAGCTCGGGACAGGGAAGCACAGATACGCAGTATTTT,CASSSGQGSTDTQYF
TRBV7-2,TRBJ1-2,14,.,.,TGTGCCAGCAGCGGGCGGGGGGTCTTCTCTGGCTACACCTTC,CASSGRGVFSGYTF
TRBV5-1,TRBJ1-6,14,.,.,TGCGCCAGCAGCTTGAGAGGCGATAATTCACCCCTCCACTTT,CASSLRGDNSPLHF
TRBV27,TRBJ2-1,13,.,few,TGTGCCAGCAGGGGGGCCAACTACAATGAGCAGTTCTTC,CASRGANYNEQFF
TRBV6-2/TRBV6-3,TRBJ2-7,15,TRBD2,.,TGTGCCAGCAGTTACCCGGCGGGGGTCCCCTACGAGCAGTACTTC,CASSYPAGVPYEQYF
TRBV5-8,TRBJ2-1,17,TRBD2,.,TGTGCCAGCAGCTTGGGGGTCGCGGGAGTCTCCTACAATGAGCAGTTCTTC,CASSLGVAGVSYNEQFF
TRBV29-1,TRBJ2-3,14,.,.,TGCAGCGTTGATCCGCAGGGGATCGGAGATACGCAGTATTTT,CSVDPQGIGDTQYF
TRBV6-5,TRBJ2-1,12,TRBD2,.,TGTGCCAGCAGTTCGGGACTAGCGGCATACTTCTTC,CASSSGLAAYFF
TRBV5-1,TRBJ1-4,14,.,few,TGCGCCAGCAGCTTGTTTGTAGGGGCTGAAAAACTGTTTTTT,CASSLFVGAEKLFF
TRBV5-6,TRBJ2-4,16,TRBD1,.,TGTGCCAGCAGCTCAAGGGGGCCAGAAGCCAAAAACATTCAGTACTTC,CASSSRGPEAKNIQYF
TRBV18,TRBJ2-3,16,TRBD2,.,TGTGCCAGCTCATACCTAGCGGGGAAGGCCACAGATACGCAGTATTTT,CASSYLAGKATDTQYF
TRBV5-1,TRBJ2-2,16,TRBD2,.,TGCGCCAGCAGCCCAGGACTAGCGGTGACAGGCGGGGAGCTGTTTTTT,CASSPGLAVTGGELFF
TRBV7-2,TRBJ2-5,13,.,.,TGTGCCAGCAGCCCGGGTCAACAAGAGACCCAGTACTTC,CASSPGQQETQYF
TRBV5-4,TRBJ2-3,15,TRBD2,.,TGTGCCAGCAGCCGCACTAGCGTTAGCACAGATACGCAGTATTTT,CASSRTSVSTDTQYF
TRBV6-6,TRBJ2-7,18,.,.,TGTGCCAGCAGTGGATCGGCGGGGTTCCGTGCGGGATCCTACGAGCAGTACTTC,CASSGSAGFRAGSYEQYF
TRBV11-2,TRBJ2-5,17,TRBD2,.,TGTGCCAGCAGCTCTGGGACTAGCGGGAGTGGCGGGGAGACCCAGTACTTC,CASSSGTSGSGGETQYF
TRBV7-3,TRBJ2-5,15,TRBD1,.,TGTGCCAGCAGCCCGGGACAGGGGGCCTGGGAGACCCAGTACTTC,CASSPGQGAWETQYF
TRBV5-5,TRBJ1-4,18,TRBD1,once,TGTGCCAGCAGCTTGGACGGGACAGGGTCAGTGGGCAATGAAAAACTGTTTTTT,CASSLDGTGSVGNEKLFF
TRBV5-1,TRBJ1-2,14,.,few,TGCGCCAGCAGCCCCCCACGGGGGAACTATGGCTACACCTTC,CASSPPRGNYGYTF
TRBV2,TRBJ1-5,14,.,few,TGTGCCAGCAGTGATTCGTACGGTAATCAGCCCCAGCATTTT,CASSDSYGNQPQHF
TRBV27,TRBJ1-6,15,TRBD1,.,TGTGCCAGCAGCCGACGACAGGGAAATAATTCACCCCTCCACTTT,CASSRRQGNNSPLHF
TRBV5-1,TRBJ2-6,15,TRBD1,.,TGCGCCAGCAGCCCAAGGACAGGGACAGCCAACGTCCTGACTTTC,CASSPRTGTANVLTF
TRBV4-1,TRBJ2-1,14,TRBD2,few,TGCGCCAGCAGCCAAGGGCCACCGGGACTAGAGCAGTTCTTC,CASSQGPPGLEQFF
TRBV5-6,TRBJ1-6,16,TRBD1,.,TGTGCCAGCAGCCGATGGGACAGGGGTAGGGGTTCACCCCTCCACTTT,CASSRWDRGRGSPLHF
TRBV19,TRBJ1-2,14,TRBD1,.,TGTGCCAGTAGTATTACAGGGGGCGTGTATGGCTACACCTTC,CASSITGGVYGYTF
TRBV4-1,TRBJ2-1,14,.,.,TGCGCCAGCAGCCCCCCGGCAGGCTACAATGAGCAGTTCTTC,CASSPPAGYNEQFF
TRBV4-1,TRBJ2-7,13,.,few,TGCGCCAGCAGCCGGGGGCCCGGTGTCGAGCAGTACTTC,CASSRGPGVEQYF
TRBV12-3/TRBV12-4,TRBJ2-7,11,.,.,TGTGCCAGCAGTTTACAGGGAGAGCAGTACTTC,CASSLQGEQYF
TRBV3-1/TRBV3-2,TRBJ1-6,15,.,.,TGTGCCAGCAGCCAAGGGGACTTCCCCAATTCACCCCTCCACTTT,CASSQGDFPNSPLHF
TRBV12-3/TRBV12-4,TRBJ1-2,12,.,.,TGTGCCAGCAGTTTAGCCGACTATGGCTACACCTTC,CASSLADYGYTF
TRBV4-3,TRBJ1-2,16,.,.,TGCGCCAGCAGCCAAGGTCTGACAGTGGGTGGCTATGGCTACACCTTC,CASSQGLTVGGYGYTF
TRBV13,TRBJ1-2,13,TRBD1,.,TGTGCCAGCAGCCCAGGGGGCGCGAGAGGCTACACCTTC,CASSPGGARGYTF
TRBV10-3,TRBJ1-1,13,TRBD1,once,TGTGCCATCAGTGAAGACAGGGGGGCGAGGGCTTTCTTT,CAISEDRGARAFF
TRBV15,TRBJ1-5,13,.,once,TGTGCCACCTCTCGAGACGGAGATCAGCCCCAGCATTTT,CATSRDGDQPQHF
TRBV5-1,TRBJ2-5,15,.,.,TGCGCCAGCAGCTTGCAGGCGATGCCGCAAGAGACCCAGTACTTC,CASSLQAMPQETQYF
TRBV24-1,TRBJ2-3,13,.,once,TGTGCCACCAGTACCGACTCCACAGATACGCAGTATTTT,CATSTDSTDTQYF
TRBV19,TRBJ1-6,17,.,.,TGTGCCAGTAGACCGACAGCACCAGGGACCTATAATTCACCCCTCCACTTT,CASRPTAPGTYNSPLHF
TRBV2,TRBJ2-5,14,TRBD1,.,TGTGCCAGCAGTGAAACAGGGGTCCAAGAGACCCAGTACTTC,CASSETGVQETQYF
TRBV7-3,TRBJ2-3,12,.,few,TGTGCCAGCAGGGCAGACACAGATACGCAGTATTTT,CASRADTDTQYF
TRBV5-1,TRBJ2-7,16,TRBD2,.,TGCGCCAGCAGCTTGATAATAGGCGGGGGCTCCTACGAGCAGTACTTC,CASSLIIGGGSYEQYF
TRBV5-1,TRBJ2-3,16,TRBD2,.,TGCGCCAGCAGCCAGGGGACTAGCGGGGTAGAGAATACGCAGTATTTT,CASSQGTSGVENTQYF
TRBV5-1,TRBJ1-1,14,.,.,TGCGCCAGCAGCGCCGGGGACACCATGACAGAAGCTTTCTTT,CASSAGDTMTEAFF
TRBV27,TRBJ2-2,15,TRBD1,.,TGTGCCAGCAGCTCCGGTGACAGGGTCACCGGGGAGCTGTTTTTT,CASSSGDRVTGELFF
TRBV5-6,TRBJ1-2,18,.,.,TGTGCCAGCAGCTTTTTCTGGGGCATTGAAGGCGGGACCTATGGCTACACCTTC,CASSFFWGIEGGTYGYTF
TRBV2,TRBJ1-3,15,TRBD1,.,TGTGCCAGCACCCCGGGACAGAGCTCTGGAAACACCATATATTTT,CASTPGQSSGNTIYF
TRBV5-5,TRBJ1-2,15,TRBD1,.,TGTGCCAGCAGTTCTCCGGGACAGACCTACTATGGCTACACCTTC,CASSSPGQTYYGYTF
TRBV5-1,TRBJ1-1,13,.,once,TGCGCCAGCACGGACGGGATGAACACTGAAGCTTTCTTT,CASTDGMNTEAFF
TRBV12-3/TRBV12-4,TRBJ2-7,13,TRBD1,.,TGTGCCAGCAGTTCCCTCCTACAGGGGCAGCAGTACTTC,CASSSLLQGQQYF
TRBV12-3/TRBV12-4,TRBJ2-1,13,.,.,TGTGCCAGCATACTTAGCTCCTACAATGAGCAGTTCTTC,CASILSSYNEQFF
TRBV18,TRBJ2-3,17,.,.,TGTGCCAGCTCACCCCAGGGGGGCCAAATACGTGGAGATACGCAGTATTTT,CASSPQGGQIRGDTQYF
TRBV4-1,TRBJ1-2,14,.,once,TGCGCCAGCAGCCAAGCCGCCCGGAACTATGGCTACACCTTC,CASSQAARNYGYTF